This T cell receptor beta chain was observed in a study of circulating CD8 cells and anti-PD-1 response in melanoma. As for the study in general: Nivolumab was given intravenously at 3 mg/kg every 2 weeks. Complete or partial response defined responders; stable or progressive disease, non-responders.

Study conclusions and caveats: Previously treated and treatment-naive patients were pooled together. Published repertoire comparisons used only baseline and M1 samples from a small cohort with few responders.

V was clipped by 4 bases and J by 6 bases, with 10 bases between them. This CDR3 contains 12 residues. CDR1 and CDR2 from the germline V gene are SGHNT and YYREEE (reference sequence). As to this clonotype: Its antigen is not known. A much larger clone differs from this one at a single base, so this may be a read error.

Each library started from approximately 14 ng of total RNA using the QIAseq Immune Repertoire TCR panel. TCRdb fed the reads into MiXCR, producing one record per CDR3 protein. This repertoire shows over a thousand distinct CDR3 sequences, 7.5% to 10% found once; its top ten account for approximately 31%. From live CD3+CD8+TCRalphabeta+ cells, four PD-1 and/or TIGIT subsets were sorted. The input for sequencing was CD8+ T cells from PBMCs, taken at baseline or after one month of anti-PD-1 therapy (not recorded which). This TCR came from a human donor with melanoma. The chain joins TRBV5-4 to TRBJ1-1; D not certain. CDR3 in amino acids: CASSLVGPEAFF. The CDR3 nucleotides are TGTGCCAGCAGCCTGGTGGGCCCTGAAGCTTTCTTT.